Shown below are 10 T cell receptor beta chains from a single sample sequenced in a study of control samples from healthy donors and cancer patients. Some clones are missing from TCRdb's copy, which holds only in-frame ones; the method was immunoSEQ multiplex PCR. The sample holds tens of thousands of clones; 70% to 90% are singletons and the top ten take under 2.5%. Sequencing was done on a sample of PBMCs. These receptors were taken from a woman aged 55-75 years with head and neck cancer.

This sequence joins TRBV4-1 and TRBJ1-2; unclear D gene. Germline assignment: CDR1 MGHRA and CDR2 YSYEKL. V was trimmed by 3 bases and J by 1 base, leaving 9 bases between them. CDR3 length: 14 amino acids. CDR3 sequence (DNA): TGCGCCAGCAGCCACCCGACCGGTAACTATGGCTACACCTTC. Its translation: CASSHPTGNYGYTF.

The V call is TRBV2, the J call TRBJ1-3; D might be TRBD1 (5 bases). Trimming stripped 2 bases from V and 2 bases from J, with 13 bases between. This CDR3 comprises 16 residues. CDR1 and CDR2 from the germline V gene are SNHLY and FYNNEI. CDR3 in amino acids: CASSENPDTTGNTIYF. CDR3 bases: TGTGCCAGCAGTGAAAACCCGGACACGACTGGAAACACCATATATTTT.

This chain joins TRBV7-8 and TRBJ2-1; TRBD1 agrees at 9 bases. The germline gives CDR1 SGHVS, CDR2 FQNEAQ. V dropped 8 bases and J dropped 4; count of bases not matched to a gene: 9. CDR3 length equals 15 residues. CDR3 in amino acids: CASREDRGAYNEQFF. CDR3 bases: TGTGCCAGCCGAGAGGACAGGGGCGCGTACAATGAGCAGTTCTTC.

This clone was counted a single time. This chain connects TRBV27 to TRBJ2-3, with 12 positions matching TRBD2. J gave up 1 base and V 6 bases, and 5 bases lay outside the gene matches. The CDR3 runs to 16 residues. Per germline, CDR1 MNHEY and CDR2 SMNVEV (reference sequence). The CDR3 DNA reads as TGTGCCAGCAGGTCGCTAGCGGGAGGGGGCACAGATACGCAGTATTTT. Its protein is CASRSLAGGGTDTQYF.

A single count supports this clone. This chain links TRBV5-1 with TRBJ2-5; 8 positions agree with TRBD2. In germline, CDR1 is SGHRS, CDR2 YFSETQ. Trimming took 1 base from V and 5 from J; bases not matched to a gene: 4. This CDR3 is 14 amino acids long. CDR3 region: CASSLTAGVETQYF. CDR3 DNA sequence: TGCGCCAGCAGCTTGACAGCGGGAGTCGAGACCCAGTACTTC.

The V gene is TRBV7-2, the J gene TRBJ2-7, with 9 bases aligning to TRBD1. Germline values: CDR1 SGHTA, CDR2 FQGNSA. The trim removed 3 bases at V and 2 bases at J, leaving 14 bases unmatched. This CDR3 region has 18 residues. The CDR3 reads CASSFGGTGTGRPYEQYF. The CDR3 DNA reads as TGTGCCAGCAGCTTCGGAGGGACAGGGACCGGGAGGCCCTACGAGCAGTACTTC.

The V call is TRBV5-1, the J call TRBJ2-5; TRBD1 might be the D (5 bases). Germline V gene lookup returns CDR1 SGHRS and CDR2 YFSETQ. This CDR3 comprises 15 residues. V was cut by 4 bases and J by 2 bases, with 15 bases left in between. The DNA of the CDR3 is TGCGCCAGCAGCCCCCACAGGAGACATCAAGAGACCCAGTACTTC. It specifies CASSPHRRHQETQYF.

CDR3 bases: TGTGCCAGCTCACCAAGGACAGGGACCTACAATGAGCAGTTCTTC. Protein sequence: CASSPRTGTYNEQFF. The chain carries TRBV18 and TRBJ2-1; 8 bases match TRBD1. CDR1 is KGHSH, CDR2 LQKENI, per germline. V lost 2 bases, J lost 2 bases, and 2 bases stayed unmatched. The CDR3 has 15 residues.

This clone has a handful of counts. The chain recombines TRBV11-2 with TRBJ1-6; D might be TRBD1 (5 bases). Trimming pared 4 bases from V and 7 bases from J, leaving 17 bases between. The CDR3 consists of 16 residues. CDR1 and CDR2 (germline): SGHAT, FQNNGV. The CDR3 coding sequence is TGTGCCAGCAGCTCCTTACGGGACGGAGTCAATTCACCCCTCCACTTT. This sequence encodes CASSSLRDGVNSPLHF.

The chain couples TRBV18 to TRBJ2-7; TRBD2 matches at 10 bases. J gave up 3 bases and V 1 base, and 3 bases lay outside the gene matches. The CDR3 is made up of 15 amino acids. The V gene's germline CDR1 is KGHSH and CDR2 LQKENI. CDR3 nucleotides: TGTGCCAGCTCACCACGGGCTAGCGGGAGCTACGAGCAGTACTTC. Protein sequence: CASSPRASGSYEQYF.